Listed below are T cell receptor beta chains from one sample, sequenced in a study of vaccination and CD4 T cells after COVID-19. No antigen has been identified for these receptors. TCRdb re-called the PCR reads with MiXCR, one entry per CDR3 protein. Of some 10,000 distinct CDR3 sequences in the sample, about 70% are singletons; the top ten hold approximately 11%. Sequencing was done on a sample of CD4+ T cells from blood, cultured in vitro. The receptor set was obtained from a human donor who had recovered from COVID-19. Each CDR3 is given without its conserved first and last residue.

J gene | V gene | CDR3 protein
TRBJ2-3 | TRBV5-5 | ASRPLAGTSTDTQY
TRBJ1-2 | TRBV6-5 | ASSYSGQNYGYT
TRBJ1-2 | TRBV24-1 | ATRPGQGADGYT
TRBJ1-5 | TRBV20-1 | SARDLQGNQPQH
TRBJ1-6 | TRBV6-4 | ASSRDSDSPLH
TRBJ1-5 | TRBV6-5 | ASSYEGVNQPQH
TRBJ1-2 | TRBV20-1 | SAKSFYGYT
TRBJ1-2 | TRBV6-2/TRBV6-3 | ASSYGGQRSDYGYT
TRBJ1-1 | TRBV6-1 | ASSDGPNTEAF
TRBJ2-7 | TRBV20-1 | SARSPAGLDEQY
TRBJ2-3 | TRBV20-1 | SAPRAGDGSTDTQY
TRBJ2-2 | TRBV20-1 | SVTRMGGAPNTGELF
TRBJ1-1 | TRBV6-1 | ASSEQGSYTEAF
TRBJ2-3 | TRBV6-1 | ASRRVGGDTQY
TRBJ1-6 | TRBV6-4 | ASSREAGAANSPLH
TRBJ1-1 | TRBV10-2 | ASRDTGTANTEAF
TRBJ1-5 | TRBV6-5 | ASSYRPWGNQPQH
TRBJ2-6 | TRBV10-3 | AISERDIHGSGANVLT
TRBJ1-1 | TRBV2 | ASSDRVGTEAF
TRBJ2-7 | TRBV6-1 | ASSSGTGQNYEQY
TRBJ2-1 | TRBV6-5 | ASSYGLAGGDEQF
TRBJ1-5 | TRBV6-1 | ASSPSTSNQPQH
TRBJ1-2 | TRBV7-2 | ASSLGTGVSYGYT
TRBJ1-2 | TRBV19 | ASSGGSLNYGYT